The 24 T cell receptor beta chains below come from one sample, sequenced in a study of identical twins (dated by TCRdb to the mid-2010s). Library preparation was by 5' RACE. Sequencing took place on an Illumina HiSeq 2000. TCRdb applied fastp at Q25 and MiXCR to the public reads, then kept only in-frame beta chains. Rows are combined by CDR3 protein, so each entry shows the most common genes and DNA. In all, the sample holds about 1.7 million distinct CDR3 sequences, and about 31% of those were seen once. The top ten constitute about 0.3% of the sample. The sample comprised cord blood. These receptors were taken from a newborn girl in good health.

This clonotype occurred a few times. The rearrangement joins TRBV25-1 to TRBJ1-1; the D gene is possibly TRBD1 (6 bases). This CDR3 is built from 15 residues. Trimming stripped 2 bases from V and 1 base from J, with 11 bases between. CDR1 is MGHDK, CDR2 SYGVNS, per germline. CDR3 amino acids: CASSEGGRTNTEAFF. The CDR3 DNA reads as TGTGCCAGCAGTGAAGGGGGCAGGACGAACACTGAAGCTTTCTTT.

This clonotype has only a few counts. The chain couples TRBV6-5 to TRBJ1-5, with D tentatively TRBD1 (5 bases). There are 13 residues in the CDR3. Germline-derived CDR1 and CDR2 are MNHEY and SVGAGI. V was cut by 2 bases and J by 6 bases, with 8 bases left in between. The CDR3 nucleotides are TGTGCCAGCAGTTACGCCGGGGGTCAGCCCCAGCATTTT. It is translated as CASSYAGGQPQHF.

In DNA, the CDR3 is TGTGCCAGCAGCTTTGGGTCCGCCTTGAACAATGAGCAGTTCTTC. It encodes CASSFGSALNNEQFF. The V and J genes are TRBV5-8 and TRBJ2-1; D not certain. The CDR3 consists of 15 residues. Germline V gene sequence: CDR1 SGHTS, CDR2 YDEGEE. V was shortened by 2 bases and J by 5 bases, with 14 bases between the two germline ends.

The CDR3 spells CSAHRVPSTDTQYF. In nucleotides, the CDR3 is TGCAGTGCCCACCGAGTCCCGAGCACAGATACGCAGTATTTT. The chain joins TRBV20-1 to TRBJ2-3; D unresolved. Trimming left V 6 bases short and J 0 bases short, with 13 bases between. CDR1 is DFQATT and CDR2 is SNEGSKA in the germline V gene (reference sequence). The CDR3 is 14 residues long.

The V call is TRBV25-1, the J call TRBJ2-1; the D is unclear. V was shortened by 1 base and J by 8 bases, with 9 bases between the two germline ends. The CDR3 is 13 amino acids. In germline, CDR1 is MGHDK, CDR2 SYGVNS. The CDR3, as DNA: TGTGCCAGCAGTGAATTTTTTGTGGATGAGCAGTTCTTC. Translation gives CASSEFFVDEQFF.

The chain employs TRBV20-1 and TRBJ1-2; 7 nucleotides line up with TRBD1. The germline V gene encodes CDR1 DFQATT and CDR2 SNEGSKA (reference sequence). Losses at the gene ends were 7 bases for V and 4 bases for J; bases not matched to a gene: 15. This CDR3 is built from 15 residues. The CDR3 loop is CSVPGQVETGYGYTF. The DNA for the CDR3 is TGCAGTGTTCCAGGACAGGTGGAAACAGGCTATGGCTACACCTTC.

In this sample, this clonotype turned up once. Sequence at one end of the junction differs from germline and may be a read error. The rearrangement links TRBV20-1 to TRBJ1-5, with D possibly TRBD1 on 6 matching bases. This CDR3 contains 11 residues. Germline CDR1 reads DFQATT; CDR2 reads SNEGSKA (reference sequence). CDR3 region: CGAGVNQPQHF. CDR3 nucleotides: TGCGGTGCAGGGGTTAATCAGCCCCAGCATTTT.

V gene TRBV28 combines with J gene TRBJ2-2; D remains ambiguous. The germline CDR1 and CDR2 sequences are MDHEN and SYDVKM. V was cut by 7 bases and J by 4 bases, with 16 bases left in between. The CDR3 is 15 amino acids. The CDR3 is CASTGTPRCTGELFF. The CDR3 region has the DNA TGTGCCAGCACCGGAACCCCCAGATGCACCGGGGAGCTGTTTTTT.

The chain recombines TRBV20-1 with TRBJ2-7; maybe TRBD2 (5 bases). The V gene lost 4 bases and the J gene lost 2 bases, with 12 bases spanning the gap. CDR1 is DFQATT and CDR2 is SNEGSKA in the germline V gene (reference sequence). This CDR3 contains 13 residues. The CDR3 reads CSAIGSPPYEQYF. The CDR3 coding sequence is TGCAGTGCTATAGGGAGCCCACCCTACGAGCAGTACTTC.

This clonotype was picked up many times. Relative to the germline gene, one junction end is altered; a read error may explain this. The chain is built from TRBV6-6 and TRBJ1-2; D unclear. The CDR3 loop spans 12 amino acids. In germline, CDR1 is MNHNY, CDR2 SVGAGI (reference sequence). The CDR3 DNA sequence: TGCGCCAGCAGCTCGGGGATCTATGGCTACACCTTC. This sequence encodes CASSSGIYGYTF.

This chain connects TRBV7-2 to TRBJ2-1, with D unresolved. V was shortened by 0 bases and J by 8 bases, with 8 bases between the two germline ends. Germline lookup yields CDR1 SGHTA and CDR2 FQGNSA. The CDR3 runs to 13 residues. CDR3: CASSLARVHEQFF. CDR3 DNA sequence: TGTGCCAGCAGCTTAGCTAGAGTGCATGAGCAGTTCTTC.

Only a few counts were recorded for this clonotype. This chain links TRBV4-1 with TRBJ2-1; D call uncertain. The CDR3 has 15 residues. CDR1 MGHRA and CDR2 YSYEKL come from the germline V gene. V was trimmed by 3 bases and J by 8 bases, leaving 17 bases between them. This CDR3 is CASSQLTDPRHEQFF. The CDR3 DNA sequence: TGCGCCAGCAGCCAGTTGACGGACCCCCGCCATGAGCAGTTCTTC.

As regards this clonotype: A much larger clone differs from this one at a single base, so this may be a read error. The chain uses TRBV24-1 and TRBJ2-1, with D possibly TRBD1 on 5 matching bases. Germline loops: CDR1 KGHDR, CDR2 SFDVKD. The CDR3 consists of 15 residues. CDR3: CVTSQTASSYNEQFF. CDR3 DNA: TGTGTCACCAGCCAGACAGCCAGCTCCTACAATGAGCAGTTCTTC.

This clonotype came up a few times. The genes are TRBV12-3 or TRBV12-4 and TRBJ2-5, with 8 nucleotides matching TRBD1. V shed 5 bases and J 5 bases; nucleotides not matched to a gene: 7. This CDR3 has 14 residues. The CDR3 is CASSPDRDRETQYF. The CDR3 coding sequence is TGTGCCAGCAGTCCAGACCGGGACAGGGAGACCCAGTACTTC.

This chain uses TRBV10-3 with TRBJ1-5, with D possibly TRBD1 on 6 matching bases. The CDR3 runs 15 residues. V dropped 3 bases and J dropped 9 bases, with 18 bases sitting between them. Looked up from germline, CDR1 is ENHRY and CDR2 is SYGVKD. Here the CDR3 reads CAISDRGQSGGPQHF. The CDR3 nucleotides are TGTGCCATCAGTGATCGGGGGCAGTCAGGTGGGCCCCAGCATTTT.

This clonotype was counted a few times. The chain recombines TRBV12-3 or TRBV12-4 with TRBJ2-7, with D possibly being TRBD1 (6 bases). CDR3 size: 15 residues. Trimming pared 6 bases from V and 3 bases from J, leaving 18 bases between. CDR3 sequence reads: CASSPTGRVVYEQYF. The CDR3 bases are TGTGCCAGCAGCCCAACAGGGCGAGTAGTCTACGAGCAGTACTTC.

The chain joins TRBV27 to TRBJ2-3; D is uncertain. Trimming left V 3 bases short and J 8 bases short, with 12 bases between. The CDR3 has 13 amino acids. Germline assignment: CDR1 MNHEY and CDR2 SMNVEV (reference sequence). As DNA, the CDR3 is TGTGCCAGCAGTTTGGCCCCCTGGGGTACGCAGTATTTT. It translates to CASSLAPWGTQYF.

V gene TRBV5-1 combines with J gene TRBJ1-2; 7 nucleotides align to TRBD1. The V and J ends lost 4 bases and 4 bases, in that order; junction bases with no gene match: 10. Germline CDR1 reads SGHRS; CDR2 reads YFSETQ. CDR3 size: 15 residues. CDR3 DNA: TGCGCCAGCAGCACGATGGGACAGTCGACCTATGGCTACACCTTC. This codes for CASSTMGQSTYGYTF.

V gene TRBV27 combines with J gene TRBJ1-2; maybe TRBD1 (5 bases). V dropped 1 base and J dropped 0 bases, with 12 bases sitting between them. CDR3 size: 16 residues. CDR1 MNHEY and CDR2 SMNVEV come from the germline V gene (reference sequence). The CDR3 loop reads CASSLFGTASNYGYTF. CDR3 bases: TGTGCCAGCAGTTTATTCGGGACCGCTTCTAACTATGGCTACACCTTC.

The chain uses TRBV5-1 and TRBJ1-1, with 7 nucleotides matching TRBD1. This CDR3 has 17 residues. With V trimmed by 1 base and J by 3 bases, 12 bases remained unmatched. Germline V gives CDR1 SGHRS, CDR2 YFSETQ. The CDR3 DNA is TGCGCCAGCAGCTTGCTACCGATACCGCAGGGGGACACTGAAGCTTTCTTT. Its protein is CASSLLPIPQGDTEAFF.

This clonotype was observed a few times. One end of the junction does not line up with germline, which may come from a read error. The rearrangement links TRBV6-1 to TRBJ2-7; TRBD2 might be the D (7 bases). Germline CDR1 MNHNS, CDR2 SASEGT. This CDR3 has 14 residues. The CDR3 nucleotides are TGTGCCAGCAGGGCGCGGGGGCGCCTCTACCAGCAGTACTTC. It translates to CASRARGRLYQQYF.

This chain links TRBV6-2 or TRBV6-3 with TRBJ1-5; tentatively, D is TRBD1 (6 bases). Germline V gene data show CDR1 as MNHEY and CDR2 as SVGEGT. Trimming took 0 bases from V and 5 from J, leaving 11 bases between them. This CDR3 spans 15 amino acids. The CDR3 sequence: CASSYSRQAYQPQHF. CDR3 nucleotide sequence: TGTGCCAGCAGTTACTCGAGACAGGCCTATCAGCCCCAGCATTTT.

The CDR3 reads CSARTSGRDQFF. DNA for the CDR3: TGCAGTGCCCGGACTAGCGGGAGGGATCAGTTCTTC. The chain couples TRBV20-1 to TRBJ2-1; the match to TRBD2 covers 15 bases. The CDR3 sequence is 12 residues long. Trimming at V came to 6 bases and at J to 13 bases, leaving 4 bases not matched to a gene. The germline gives CDR1 DFQATT, CDR2 SNEGSKA (reference sequence).

The chain links TRBV28 to TRBJ1-1; 8 bases match TRBD1. Germline CDR1 and CDR2: MDHEN and SYDVKM. The CDR3 runs 13 residues. J was trimmed by 8 bases and V by 5 bases; bases with no gene match: 7. CDR3 protein: CASSRSTGEEAFF. CDR3 in DNA: TGTGCCAGCAGTCGTTCGACAGGGGAGGAAGCTTTCTTT.